The source of this T cell receptor (beta chain) is a study of memory B cells and T cells in multiple sclerosis. The table lists this clone with a count of one. As yet, its antigen is unknown. Assay: immunoSEQ multiplex PCR; the TCRdb copy retains only in-frame clones and omits some. This sample carries around 30,000 clones, about 82% of them seen once, and the ten largest clones take 2.7%. Separate sequencing covered autoproliferating (CFSE-dim) and non-proliferating (CFSE-high) T cells from stimulus-free culture. Replicate wells were pooled after six to eight days of stimulus-free culture of some 55 million CFSE-labeled PBMCs. PBMCs were labeled with roughly 0.49 uM CFSE and cultured without exogenous stimuli. Specimen: PBMCs from blood kept in culture. The source is a human donor with multiple sclerosis.

CDR3 nucleotide sequence: TGCGCCAGCAGTGATCGGGACAGACCCTACGAGCAGTACTTC. Its translation: CASSDRDRPYEQYF. The chain uses TRBV10-1 and TRBJ2-7, with TRBD1 identical over 7 bases. The germline V gene has CDR1 WNHNN and CDR2 SYGVQD (reference sequence). This CDR3 comprises 14 residues. The V segment lost 3 bases and the J segment 2 bases; nucleotides outside the gene matches: 4.